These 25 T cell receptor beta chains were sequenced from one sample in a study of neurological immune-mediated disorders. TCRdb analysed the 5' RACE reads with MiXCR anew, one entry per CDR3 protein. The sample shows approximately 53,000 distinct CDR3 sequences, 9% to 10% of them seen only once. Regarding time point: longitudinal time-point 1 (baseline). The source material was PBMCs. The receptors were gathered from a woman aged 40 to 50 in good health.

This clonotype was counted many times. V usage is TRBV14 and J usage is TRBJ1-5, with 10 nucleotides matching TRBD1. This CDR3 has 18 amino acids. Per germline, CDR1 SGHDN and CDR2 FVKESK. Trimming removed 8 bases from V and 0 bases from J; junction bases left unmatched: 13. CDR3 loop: CASQKGATGGYSNQPQHF. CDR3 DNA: TGTGCCAGCCAGAAAGGGGCGACAGGGGGCTATAGCAATCAGCCCCAGCATTTT.

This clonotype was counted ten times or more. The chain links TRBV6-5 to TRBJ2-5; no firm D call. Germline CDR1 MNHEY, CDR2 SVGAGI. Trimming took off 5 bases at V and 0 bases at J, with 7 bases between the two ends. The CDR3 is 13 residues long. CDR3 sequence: CASSHPHQETQYF. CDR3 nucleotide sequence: TGTGCCAGCAGTCACCCTCACCAAGAGACCCAGTACTTC.

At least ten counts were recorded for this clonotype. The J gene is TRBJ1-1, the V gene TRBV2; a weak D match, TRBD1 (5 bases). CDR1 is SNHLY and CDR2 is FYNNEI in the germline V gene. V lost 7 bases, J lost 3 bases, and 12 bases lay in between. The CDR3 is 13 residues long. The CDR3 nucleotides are TGTGCCAGCATCTGGGGGGAACACACTGAAGCTTTCTTT. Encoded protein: CASIWGEHTEAFF. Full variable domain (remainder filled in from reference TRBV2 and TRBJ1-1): EPEVTQTPSHQVTQMGQEVILRCVPISNHLYFYWYRQILGQKVEFLVSFYNNEISEKSEIFDDQFSVERPDGSNFTLKIRSTKLEDSAMYFCASIWGEHTEAFFGQGTRLTVV.

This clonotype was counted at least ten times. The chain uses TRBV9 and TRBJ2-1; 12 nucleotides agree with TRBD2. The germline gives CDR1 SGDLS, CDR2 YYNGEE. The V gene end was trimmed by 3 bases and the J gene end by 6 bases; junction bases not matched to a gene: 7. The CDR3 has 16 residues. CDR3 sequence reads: CASSGGTSGFGNEQFF. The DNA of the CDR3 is TGTGCCAGCAGCGGAGGGACTAGCGGGTTCGGCAATGAGCAGTTCTTC.

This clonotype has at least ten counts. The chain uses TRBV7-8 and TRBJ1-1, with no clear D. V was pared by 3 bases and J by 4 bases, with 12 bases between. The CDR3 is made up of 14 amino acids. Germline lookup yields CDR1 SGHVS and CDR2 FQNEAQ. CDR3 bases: TGTGCCAGCAGCTTTCTGGATCGTAGCACTGAAGCTTTCTTT. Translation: CASSFLDRSTEAFF.

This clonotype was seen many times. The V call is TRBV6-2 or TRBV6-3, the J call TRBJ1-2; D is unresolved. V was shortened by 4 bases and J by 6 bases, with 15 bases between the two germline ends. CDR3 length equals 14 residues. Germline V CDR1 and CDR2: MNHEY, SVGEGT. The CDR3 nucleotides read TGTGCCAGCAGTTTCGGACCGAGTTTAGATGGCTACACCTTC. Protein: CASSFGPSLDGYTF.

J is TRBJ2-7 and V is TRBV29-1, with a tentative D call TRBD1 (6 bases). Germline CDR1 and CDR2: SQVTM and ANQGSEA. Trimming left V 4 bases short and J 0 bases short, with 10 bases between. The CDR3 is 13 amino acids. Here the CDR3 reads CSVVRDISYEQYF. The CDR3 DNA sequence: TGCAGCGTTGTTCGGGACATCTCCTACGAGCAGTACTTC.

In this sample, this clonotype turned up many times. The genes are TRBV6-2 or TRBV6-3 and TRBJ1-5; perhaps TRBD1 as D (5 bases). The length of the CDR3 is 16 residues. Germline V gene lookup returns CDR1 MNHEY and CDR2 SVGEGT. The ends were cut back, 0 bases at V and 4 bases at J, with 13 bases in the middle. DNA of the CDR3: TGTGCCAGCAGTTACTCTCGGGGGAGGGGAAATCAGCCCCAGCATTTT. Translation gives CASSYSRGRGNQPQHF.

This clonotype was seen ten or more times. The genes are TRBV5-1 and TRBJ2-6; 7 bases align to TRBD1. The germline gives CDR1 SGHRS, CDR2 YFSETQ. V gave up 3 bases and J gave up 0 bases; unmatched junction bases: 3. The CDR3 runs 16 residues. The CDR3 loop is CASSWDRTSGANVLTF. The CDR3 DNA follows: TGCGCCAGCAGCTGGGACAGAACCTCTGGGGCCAACGTCCTGACTTTC.

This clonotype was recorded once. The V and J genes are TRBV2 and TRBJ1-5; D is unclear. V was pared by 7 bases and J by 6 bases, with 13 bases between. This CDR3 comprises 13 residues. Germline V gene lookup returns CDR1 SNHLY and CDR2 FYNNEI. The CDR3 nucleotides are TGTGCCAGCACTTTCGGTAGCGGTCAGCCCCAGCATTTT. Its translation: CASTFGSGQPQHF.

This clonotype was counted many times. The CDR3 sequence is CSVEAGSRGAFF. The CDR3 DNA reads as TGCAGCGTTGAGGCGGGGAGCAGGGGAGCTTTCTTT. This chain uses TRBV29-1 with TRBJ1-1; D might be TRBD1 (6 bases). Per the germline V gene, CDR1 is SQVTM and CDR2 is ANQGSEA. The CDR3 totals 12 residues. Trimming cost V 3 bases and J 10 bases, with 15 bases left between them.

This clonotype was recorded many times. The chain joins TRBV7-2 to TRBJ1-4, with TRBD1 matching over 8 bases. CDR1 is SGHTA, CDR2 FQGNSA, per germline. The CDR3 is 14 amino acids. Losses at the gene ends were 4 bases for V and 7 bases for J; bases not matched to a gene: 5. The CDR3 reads CASSSGQGREKLFF. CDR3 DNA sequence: TGTGCCAGCAGCTCCGGACAGGGTCGTGAAAAACTGTTTTTT.

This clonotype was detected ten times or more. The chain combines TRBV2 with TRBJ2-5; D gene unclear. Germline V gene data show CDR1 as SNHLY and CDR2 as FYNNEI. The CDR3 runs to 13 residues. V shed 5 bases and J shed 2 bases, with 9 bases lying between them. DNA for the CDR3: TGTGCCAGCAGTCGCAGCATACAAGAGACCCAGTACTTC. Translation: CASSRSIQETQYF. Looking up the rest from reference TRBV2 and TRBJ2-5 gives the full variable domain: EPEVTQTPSHQVTQMGQEVILRCVPISNHLYFYWYRQILGQKVEFLVSFYNNEISEKSEIFDDQFSVERPDGSNFTLKIRSTKLEDSAMYFCASSRSIQETQYFGPGTRLLVL.

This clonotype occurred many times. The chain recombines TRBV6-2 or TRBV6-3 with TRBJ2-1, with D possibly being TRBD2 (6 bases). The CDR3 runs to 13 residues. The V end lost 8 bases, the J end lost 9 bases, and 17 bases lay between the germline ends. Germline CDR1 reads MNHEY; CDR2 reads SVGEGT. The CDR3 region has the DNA TGTGCCAGCTCAAGTATGGAGGGGCTTGAGCAGTTCTTC. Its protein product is CASSSMEGLEQFF.

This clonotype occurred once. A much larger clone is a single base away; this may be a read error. The CDR3 DNA reads as TGCAGTGCTAGCCCCTTTATACGGTCTTACAATGAGCAGTTCTTC. Encoded protein: CSASPFIRSYNEQFF. The gene calls are TRBV20-1 and TRBJ2-1; D not resolved. The CDR3 sequence is 15 residues long. The V end was cut by 3 bases, the J end by 4 bases, with 16 bases between. Per the germline V gene, CDR1 is DFQATT and CDR2 is SNEGSKA (reference sequence).

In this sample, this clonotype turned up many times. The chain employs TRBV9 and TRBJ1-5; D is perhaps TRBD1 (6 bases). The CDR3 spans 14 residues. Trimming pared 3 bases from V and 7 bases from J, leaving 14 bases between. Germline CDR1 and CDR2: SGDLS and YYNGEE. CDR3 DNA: TGTGCCAGCAGCGGGTCCGAGGGGGGGCAGCCCCAGCATTTT. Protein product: CASSGSEGGQPQHF.

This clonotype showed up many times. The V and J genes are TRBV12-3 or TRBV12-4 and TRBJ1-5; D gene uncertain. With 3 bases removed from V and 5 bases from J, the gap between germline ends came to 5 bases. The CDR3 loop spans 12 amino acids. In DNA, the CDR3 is TGTGCCAGCAGTTTCCAGGATCAGCCCCAGCATTTT. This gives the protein CASSFQDQPQHF.

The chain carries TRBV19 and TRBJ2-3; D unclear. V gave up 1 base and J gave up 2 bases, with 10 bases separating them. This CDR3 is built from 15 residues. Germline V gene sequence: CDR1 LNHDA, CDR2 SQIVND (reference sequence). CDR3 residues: CASSIAHSLTDTQYF. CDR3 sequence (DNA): TGTGCCAGTAGTATAGCCCACAGTCTCACAGATACGCAGTATTTT.

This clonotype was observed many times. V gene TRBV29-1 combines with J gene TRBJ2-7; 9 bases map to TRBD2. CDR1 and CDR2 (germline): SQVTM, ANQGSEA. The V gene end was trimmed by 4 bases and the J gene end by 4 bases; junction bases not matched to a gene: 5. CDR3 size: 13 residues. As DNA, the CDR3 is TGCAGCGTTGTTCTAGCGGGACGGTACGAGCAGTACTTC. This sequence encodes CSVVLAGRYEQYF.

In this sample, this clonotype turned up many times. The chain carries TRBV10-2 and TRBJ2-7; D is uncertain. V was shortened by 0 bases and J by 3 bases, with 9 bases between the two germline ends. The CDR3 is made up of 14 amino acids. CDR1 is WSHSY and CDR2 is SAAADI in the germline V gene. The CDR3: CASSESASYYEQYF. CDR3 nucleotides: TGCGCCAGCAGTGAGTCGGCCAGTTACTACGAGCAGTACTTC.

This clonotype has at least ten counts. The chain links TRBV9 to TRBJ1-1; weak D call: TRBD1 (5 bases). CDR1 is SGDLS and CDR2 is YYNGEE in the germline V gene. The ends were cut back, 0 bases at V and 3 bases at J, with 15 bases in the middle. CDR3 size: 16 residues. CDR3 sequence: CASSVAAGIWDTEAFF. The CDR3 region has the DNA TGTGCCAGCAGCGTAGCCGCAGGGATTTGGGACACTGAAGCTTTCTTT.

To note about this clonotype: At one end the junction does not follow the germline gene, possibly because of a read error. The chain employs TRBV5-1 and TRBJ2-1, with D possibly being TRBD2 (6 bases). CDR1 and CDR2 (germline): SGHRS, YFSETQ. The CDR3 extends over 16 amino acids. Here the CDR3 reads CASSFGGWTSYNEQFF. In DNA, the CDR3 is TGCGCCAGCAGCTTCGGGGGATGGACCTCCTACAATGAACAGTTCTTC.

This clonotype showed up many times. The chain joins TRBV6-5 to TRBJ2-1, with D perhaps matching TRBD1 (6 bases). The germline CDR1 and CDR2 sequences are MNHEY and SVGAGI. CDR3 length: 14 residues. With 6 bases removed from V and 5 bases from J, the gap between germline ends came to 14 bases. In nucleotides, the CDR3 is TGTGCCAGCAGACGGACAGCTACTAACAATGAGCAGTTCTTC. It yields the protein CASRRTATNNEQFF.

CDR3 region: CSARVWQKGTQYF. The DNA of the CDR3 is TGCAGTGCTAGAGTCTGGCAAAAAGGGACCCAGTACTTC. The chain is built from TRBV20-1 and TRBJ2-5; no reliable D call. Germline CDR1 reads DFQATT; CDR2 reads SNEGSKA (reference sequence). V lost 1 base and J lost 7, with 13 bases in between. The CDR3 extends over 13 amino acids.

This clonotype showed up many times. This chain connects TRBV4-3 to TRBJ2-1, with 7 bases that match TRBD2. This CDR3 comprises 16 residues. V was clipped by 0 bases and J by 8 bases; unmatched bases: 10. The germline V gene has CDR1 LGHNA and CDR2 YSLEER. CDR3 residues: CASSQEGLGAQDEQFF. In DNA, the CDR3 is TGCGCCAGCAGCCAAGAAGGACTAGGGGCTCAAGATGAGCAGTTCTTC.